This passage covers 13 T cell receptor beta chains from one sample sequenced in a study of blood T cell repertoires in COVID-19 (dated by TCRdb to 2020 to 2021). Library generation was performed with the immunoSEQ multiplex PCR assay. TCRdb retrieved this table from immuneACCESS and kept in-frame rearrangements only. Not all clones are present; in checked studies, unresolved V genes account for under half, and no reason is known for the remainder. The sample profile shows 100,000 to 150,000 clones; nearly 70% of them were found once. The ten most abundant clones make up 1.5% to 2% of the sample. Sequencing was performed on peripheral blood. All receptors derive from a woman in her 70s with acute or convalescent COVID-19.

This clone appeared a single time. V gene TRBV29-1 combines with J gene TRBJ2-3; possible D gene TRBD1, 5 bases. The CDR3 covers 12 residues. Trimming pared 8 bases from V and 1 base from J, leaving 10 bases between. The germline CDR1 and CDR2 sequences are SQVTM and ANQGSEA. For the CDR3, the DNA is TGCAGCTCGACCAGGGGCACAGATACGCAGTATTTT. This codes for CSSTRGTDTQYF.

V is TRBV7-2 and J is TRBJ1-3, with D unresolved. The CDR3 has 15 residues. The V end lost 4 bases, the J end lost 0 bases, and 10 bases lay between the germline ends. CDR1 is SGHTA and CDR2 is FQGNSA in the germline V gene. The CDR3 sequence: CASSSYSSSGNTIYF. The CDR3 DNA sequence: TGTGCCAGCAGCTCTTACTCGAGCTCTGGAAACACCATATATTTT.

The chain combines TRBV7-8 with TRBJ2-1; 7 bases map to TRBD2. CDR3 length equals 15 residues. In germline, CDR1 is SGHVS, CDR2 FQNEAQ. J gave up 7 bases and V 6 bases, and 12 bases lay outside the gene matches. This CDR3 reads CASSPAGGSGNEQFF. The CDR3 nucleotides read TGTGCCAGCAGTCCCGCCGGGGGGTCGGGTAATGAGCAGTTCTTC. Drawing the rest from reference TRBV7-8 and TRBJ2-1, the complete variable domain is GAGVSQSPRYKVAKRGQDVALRCDPISGHVSLFWYQQALGQGPEFLTYFQNEAQLDKSGLPSDRFFAERPEGSVSTLKIQRTQQEDSAVYLCASSPAGGSGNEQFFGPGTRLTVL.

J is TRBJ2-7 and V is TRBV7-2; 8 positions agree with TRBD2. Trimming at V came to 4 bases and at J to 6 bases, leaving 8 bases not matched to a gene. This CDR3 comprises 14 residues. Germline CDR1 is SGHTA and CDR2 is FQGNSA. CDR3 in DNA: TGTGCCAGCAGCTCCGGACTAGCTTTCCTCGAGCAGTACTTC. This codes for CASSSGLAFLEQYF.

V gene TRBV4-1 combines with J gene TRBJ2-7; D might be TRBD1 (5 bases). The V gene lost 0 bases and the J gene lost 4 bases, with 13 bases spanning the gap. This CDR3 is built from 15 residues. Germline CDR1 and CDR2: MGHRA and YSYEKL. This chain's CDR3 is CASSQEVPRTYEQYF. CDR3 bases: TGCGCCAGCAGCCAAGAGGTGCCAAGGACATACGAGCAGTACTTC.

This chain connects TRBV6-5 to TRBJ2-2; the match to TRBD2 covers 8 bases. The CDR3 has 15 residues. V lost 6 bases to trimming and J lost 4 bases; unmatched junction nucleotides: 7. The germline gives CDR1 MNHEY, CDR2 SVGAGI. CDR3 protein: CASRERELGTGELFF. Written as DNA, the CDR3 is TGTGCCAGCAGGGAGCGGGAGTTGGGCACCGGGGAGCTGTTTTTT.

The chain carries TRBV4-3 and TRBJ2-1; 14 bases agree with TRBD2. The germline V gene encodes CDR1 LGHNA and CDR2 YSLEER. Losses at the gene ends were 2 bases for V and 7 bases for J; bases not matched to a gene: 7. The length of the CDR3 is 17 residues. CDR3 residues: CASSQPGTSGGRNEQFF. The CDR3 region has the DNA TGCGCCAGCAGCCAACCCGGGACTAGCGGGGGACGGAATGAGCAGTTCTTC.

This clone has just one count. This rearrangement joins TRBV2 to TRBJ1-2; possibly TRBD1 for D (5 bases). V dropped 4 bases and J dropped 1 base, with 10 bases sitting between them. The CDR3 runs 14 residues. The germline gives CDR1 SNHLY, CDR2 FYNNEI. CDR3 sequence (DNA): TGTGCCAGCAGTGGTAGGGGAAATAACTATGGCTACACCTTC. Translated: CASSGRGNNYGYTF.

This clone has more than one count but fewer than ten. The chain has TRBV28 and TRBJ1-5, with 7 bases fitting TRBD1. The trim removed 7 bases at V and 4 bases at J, leaving 4 bases unmatched. This CDR3 is 13 amino acids long. Per the germline V gene, CDR1 is MDHEN and CDR2 is SYDVKM. CDR3 sequence: CASTGTANQPQHF. CDR3 coding DNA: TGTGCCAGCACTGGGACAGCAAATCAGCCCCAGCATTTT. The full variable domain, its missing parts supplied by reference TRBV28 and TRBJ1-5, is DVKVTQSSRYLVKRTGEKVFLECVQDMDHENMFWYRQDPGLGLRLIYFSYDVKMKEKGDIPEGYSVSREKKERFSLILESASTNQTSMYLCASTGTANQPQHFGDGTRLSIL.

This rearrangement joins TRBV9 to TRBJ2-2; tentatively, D is TRBD1 (5 bases). The germline CDR1 and CDR2 sequences are SGDLS and YYNGEE. The CDR3 totals 14 residues. The germline V and J ends were trimmed by 1 base and 4 bases, with 8 bases remaining between them. CDR3 loop: CASSVSQGTGELFF. DNA for the CDR3: TGTGCCAGCAGCGTAAGTCAGGGCACCGGGGAGCTGTTTTTT. Together with reference TRBV9 and TRBJ2-2, the CDR3 gives the full variable domain: DSGVTQTPKHLITATGQRVTLRCSPRSGDLSVYWYQQSLDQGLQFLIQYYNGEERAKGNILERFSAQQFPDLHSELNLSSLELGDSALYFCASSVSQGTGELFFGEGSRLTVL.

The chain carries TRBV21-1 and TRBJ1-5; the table calls TRBD1, which could not be checked here. TRBV21-1 constitutes a pseudogene. CDR3 size: 15 residues. The CDR3 protein is CASLRGQEGNQPQHF. CDR3 in DNA: TGTGCCAGCCTACGTGGACAGGAGGGCAATCAGCCCCAGCATTTT.

This clone was observed a few times. The J gene is TRBJ2-1, the V gene TRBV6-6; D is unresolved. The CDR3 has 11 amino acids. Trimming cost V 6 bases and J 6 bases, with 6 bases left between them. CDR1 and CDR2 (germline): MNHNY, SVGAGI (reference sequence). The CDR3 here is CASSRSNEQFF. The DNA of the CDR3 is TGTGCCAGCAGCAGAAGCAATGAGCAGTTCTTC.

The chain links TRBV4-1 to TRBJ2-1; TRBD2 matches at 7 bases. In germline, CDR1 is MGHRA, CDR2 YSYEKL. The V and J ends lost 2 bases and 4 bases, in that order; junction bases with no gene match: 14. The CDR3 sequence is 18 residues long. The CDR3 loop is CASSQLKVGTIPYNEQFF. CDR3 sequence (DNA): TGCGCCAGCAGCCAACTCAAGGTTGGGACTATACCATACAATGAGCAGTTCTTC.